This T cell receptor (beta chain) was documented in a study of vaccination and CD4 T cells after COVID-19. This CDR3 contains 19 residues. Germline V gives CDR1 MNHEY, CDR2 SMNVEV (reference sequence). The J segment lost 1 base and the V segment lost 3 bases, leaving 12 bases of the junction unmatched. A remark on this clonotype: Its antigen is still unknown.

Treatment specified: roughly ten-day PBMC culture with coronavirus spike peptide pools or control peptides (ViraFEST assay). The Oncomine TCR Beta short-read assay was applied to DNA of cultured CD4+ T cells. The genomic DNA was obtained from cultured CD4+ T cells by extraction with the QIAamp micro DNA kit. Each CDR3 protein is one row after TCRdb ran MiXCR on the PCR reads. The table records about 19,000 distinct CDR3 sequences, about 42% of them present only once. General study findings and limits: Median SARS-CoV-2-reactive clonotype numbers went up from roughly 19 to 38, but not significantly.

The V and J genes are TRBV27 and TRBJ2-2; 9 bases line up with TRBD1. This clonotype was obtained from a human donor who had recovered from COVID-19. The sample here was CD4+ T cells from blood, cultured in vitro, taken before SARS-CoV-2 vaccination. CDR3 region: CASSFLWGGTGRNTGELFF. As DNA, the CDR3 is TGTGCCAGCAGTTTTTTATGGGGTGGGACAGGGAGGAACACCGGGGAGCTGTTTTTT.